The sequence of this TCR beta chain was determined in a study of CD8 T cells in ankylosing spondylitis. Study-wide points: Ankylosing spondylitis blood appeared to be characterized by a TCR beta motif of several highly homologous variants. In reactive arthritis synovial fluid and blood, some motif variants had been reported before. Significantly higher representation of disease-linked clones was reported for matched ankylosing spondylitis synovial fluid. Clones linked with disease were CD8+ and fairly uncommon in the peripheral blood.

The CDR3 length is 15 residues. Germline CDR1 DFQATT, CDR2 SNEGSKA (reference sequence). The V gene end was trimmed by 1 base and the J gene end by 7 bases; junction bases not matched to a gene: 9. Preparation of TCR beta libraries was done by quantitative 5'-RACE with molecular barcodes. TCRdb re-called the 5' RACE reads with MiXCR, one entry per CDR3 protein. The table lists about 800,000 distinct CDR3 sequences, approximately 12% of them singletons. Concerning this clonotype itself: The antigen is not known.

This receptor was identified in a male donor with ankylosing spondylitis. The material sequenced was blood, either unsorted or a sorted T cell fraction (not recorded which). The chain links TRBV20-1 to TRBJ2-7; 11 bases fit TRBD2. The chain's CDR3 is CSARGDLAGGGEQYF. The CDR3 coding sequence is TGCAGTGCTAGAGGCGACCTAGCGGGAGGTGGGGAGCAGTACTTC.